This is a list of T cell receptor beta chains from one sample in a study of cytomegalovirus exposure and HLA in healthy donors. TCRdb's copy holds only in-frame clones and misses some; the assay was immunoSEQ multiplex PCR. The profile covers 90,000 or so clones, with around four fifths appearing a single time and approximately 2% taken by the ten largest. What was sequenced was PBMCs. Receptor source: a boy between 10 and 17 years old in good health and CMV-seronegative. CDR3s include the opening cysteine and the closing phenylalanine or tryptophan. D genes are given only for firm matches.

d_call v_call cdr3_aa
TRBD1 TRBV10-3 CAIGQANYGYTF
. TRBV9 CASSARWDTFRMGYTF
. TRBV12-5 CASGLETGRAFF
. TRBV4-3 CASSQEPGVGGANVLTF
TRBD2 TRBV2 CASRTREGTYNEQFF
TRBD2 TRBV10-2 CASSRLAGSSYEQYF
. TRBV4-3 CASSQDRLYEQYF
TRBD1 TRBV29-1 CSVISTGGEFGYTF
TRBD1 TRBV4-3 CASSQDWTGMGNEQFF
. TRBV14 CASSQDRRVGELFF
. TRBV6-5 CASSPRAGYEQYF
TRBD2 TRBV5-1 CASSLEVGSGSWSYNEQFF
. TRBV7-2 CASSFPGVKTQYF
TRBD1 TRBV4-3 CASRTGSANTEAFF
TRBD2 TRBV18 CASSPDGLAGDEQYF
. TRBV5-6 CASKLRKNEQFF
. TRBV10-3 CATQEEAWNTEAFF
. TRBV7-9 CASSFALNPYEQYF
TRBD1 TRBV5-6 CASTRRTGGYEQYF
. TRBV25-1 CASSDPGSAAFF
TRBD1 TRBV4-1 CASSQDVTGVNNGYTF
TRBD1 TRBV4-3 CASSQGAGTGDEKLFF
. TRBV18 CASSVSAGLNEQFF
. TRBV6-5 CASSLTAVGQPQHF
TRBD1 TRBV6-5 CASTRGGDTEAFF
. TRBV9 CASSPRGVREAFF
. TRBV19 CASSIVGGYTEAFF
. TRBV30 CAWSGGTFFGAFF
TRBD2 TRBV14 CASSQGGGFANTGELFF